This T cell receptor beta chain was documented in a study of Ad26.COV2.S vaccination and SARS-CoV-2 variants. Study summary: The authors gave Ad26.COV2.S intramuscularly, either once or twice 56 days apart. Study outcomes and limitations: Whether participants received vaccine or placebo, their non-spike TCR breadth was similar. In TCR breadth and depth analyses, total T cell responses may have been underestimated.

Germline V lookup: CDR1 MNHEY, CDR2 SVGAGI. Trimming shortened V by 6 bases and J by 4 bases, and 15 bases separated the two germline ends. The CDR3 runs 14 residues. The sample's treatment: approximately 18 received Ad26.COV2.S at low or high dose, single or two shots; roughly five received placebo; per-sample allocation not given. Samples analyzed were those drawn on day 63 after the first vaccine or placebo injection. This vaccine is an Ad26 vector that expresses the Wuhan-strain SARS-CoV-2 spike. The repertoire was sequenced with immunoSEQ multiplex PCR; TCRdb's copy has only in-frame clones and lacks some. The data contain hundreds of thousands of clones, around 90% of them singletons. On this clone: The target antigen is unknown.

This sequence joins TRBV6-5 and TRBJ1-1, with D possibly matching TRBD1 (6 bases). The source is a person aged 18-60 years who received the Ad26.COV2.S COVID-19 vaccine or a placebo. This specimen was peripheral blood, taken in a trial of Ad26.COV2.S vaccine versus placebo. The CDR3 loop reads CASRVSGVVTEAFF. In DNA form, the CDR3 reads TGTGCCAGCAGAGTTTCAGGGGTCGTCACTGAAGCTTTCTTT.